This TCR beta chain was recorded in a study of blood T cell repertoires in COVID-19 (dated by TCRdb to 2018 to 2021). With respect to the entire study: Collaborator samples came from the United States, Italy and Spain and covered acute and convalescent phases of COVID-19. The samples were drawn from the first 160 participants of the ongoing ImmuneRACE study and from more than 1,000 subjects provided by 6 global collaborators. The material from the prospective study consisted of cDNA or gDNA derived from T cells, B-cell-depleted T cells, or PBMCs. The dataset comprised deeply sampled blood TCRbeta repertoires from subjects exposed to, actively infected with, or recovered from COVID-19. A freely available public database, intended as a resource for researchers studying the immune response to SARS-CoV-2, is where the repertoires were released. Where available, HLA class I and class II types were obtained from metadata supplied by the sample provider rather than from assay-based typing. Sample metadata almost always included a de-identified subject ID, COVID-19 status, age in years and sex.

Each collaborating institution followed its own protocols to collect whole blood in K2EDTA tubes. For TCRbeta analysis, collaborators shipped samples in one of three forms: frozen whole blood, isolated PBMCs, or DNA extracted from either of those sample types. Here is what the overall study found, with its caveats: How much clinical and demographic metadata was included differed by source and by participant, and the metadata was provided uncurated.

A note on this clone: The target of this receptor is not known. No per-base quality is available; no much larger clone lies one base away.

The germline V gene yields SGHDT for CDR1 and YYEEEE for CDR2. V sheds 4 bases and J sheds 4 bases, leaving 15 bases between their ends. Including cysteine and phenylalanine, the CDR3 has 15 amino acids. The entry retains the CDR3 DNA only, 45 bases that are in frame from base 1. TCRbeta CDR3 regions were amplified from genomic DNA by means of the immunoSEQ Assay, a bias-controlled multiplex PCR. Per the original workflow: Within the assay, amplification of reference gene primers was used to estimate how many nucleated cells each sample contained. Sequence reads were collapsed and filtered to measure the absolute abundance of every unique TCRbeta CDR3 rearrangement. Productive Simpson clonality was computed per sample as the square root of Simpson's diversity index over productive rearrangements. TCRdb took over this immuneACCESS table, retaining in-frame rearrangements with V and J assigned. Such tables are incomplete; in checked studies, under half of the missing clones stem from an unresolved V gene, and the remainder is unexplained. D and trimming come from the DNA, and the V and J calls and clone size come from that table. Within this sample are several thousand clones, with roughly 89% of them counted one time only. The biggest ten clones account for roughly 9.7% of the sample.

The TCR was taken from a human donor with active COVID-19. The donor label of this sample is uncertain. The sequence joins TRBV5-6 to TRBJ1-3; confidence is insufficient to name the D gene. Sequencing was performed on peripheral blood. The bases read TGTGCCAGCAGCCCCCTAATGGGCTCCGGAAACACCATATATTTT. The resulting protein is CASSPLMGSGNTIYF.